This T cell receptor (beta chain) was recovered during a study of PD-1 blockade in classical Hodgkin lymphoma. Each and every patient relapsed after autologous stem cell transplantation, and patients got differing brentuximab vedotin exposure. The repertoire was sequenced with immunoSEQ multiplex PCR; TCRdb's copy has only in-frame clones and lacks some. The data hold 60,000 or so clones, with over 85% observed a single time. There are 13 residues in the CDR3. Germline V gene lookup returns CDR1 SGHNT and CDR2 YYREEE (reference sequence). The ends were cut back, 5 bases at V and 5 bases at J, with 13 bases in the middle.

The TCR sequence derives from a human donor with classical Hodgkin lymphoma. V gene TRBV5-4 combines with J gene TRBJ2-5; D is uncertain. The material sequenced was peripheral blood mononuclear cells (PBMCs), taken at baseline. CDR3 sequence (DNA): TGTGCCAGCAGGTATAACAGAGTGGAGACCCAGTACTTC. It encodes CASRYNRVETQYF.